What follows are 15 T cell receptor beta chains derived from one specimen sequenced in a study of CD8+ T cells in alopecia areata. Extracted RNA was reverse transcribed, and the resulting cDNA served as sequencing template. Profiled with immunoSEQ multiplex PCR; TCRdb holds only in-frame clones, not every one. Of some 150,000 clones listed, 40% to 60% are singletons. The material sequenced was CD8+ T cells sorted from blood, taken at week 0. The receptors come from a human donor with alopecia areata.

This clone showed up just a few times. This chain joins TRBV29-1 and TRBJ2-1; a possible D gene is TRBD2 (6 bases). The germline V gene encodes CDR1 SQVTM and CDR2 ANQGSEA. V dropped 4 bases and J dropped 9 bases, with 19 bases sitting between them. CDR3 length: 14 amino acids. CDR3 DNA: TGCAGCGTTGCGGAGGGGACGGACTTCTCTGAGCAGTTCTTC. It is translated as CSVAEGTDFSEQFF.

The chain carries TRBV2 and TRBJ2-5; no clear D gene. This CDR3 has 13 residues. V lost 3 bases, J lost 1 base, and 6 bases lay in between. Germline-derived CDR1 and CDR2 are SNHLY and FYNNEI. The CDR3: CASSEYVQETQYF. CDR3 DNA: TGTGCCAGCAGTGAGTACGTCCAAGAGACCCAGTACTTC.

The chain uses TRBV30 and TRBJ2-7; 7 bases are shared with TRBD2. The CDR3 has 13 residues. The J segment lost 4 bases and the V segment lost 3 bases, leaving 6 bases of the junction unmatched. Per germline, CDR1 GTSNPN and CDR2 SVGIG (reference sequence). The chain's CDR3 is CAWRETSRYEQYF. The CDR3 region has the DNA TGTGCCTGGAGGGAGACTAGCCGGTACGAGCAGTACTTC.

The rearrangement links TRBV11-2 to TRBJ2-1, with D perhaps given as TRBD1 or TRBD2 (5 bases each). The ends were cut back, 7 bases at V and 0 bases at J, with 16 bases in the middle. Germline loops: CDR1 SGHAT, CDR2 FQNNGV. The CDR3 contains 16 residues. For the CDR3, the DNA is TGTGCCAGCAACCAGAACGGGGCCAGCTCCTACAATGAGCAGTTCTTC. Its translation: CASNQNGASSYNEQFF.

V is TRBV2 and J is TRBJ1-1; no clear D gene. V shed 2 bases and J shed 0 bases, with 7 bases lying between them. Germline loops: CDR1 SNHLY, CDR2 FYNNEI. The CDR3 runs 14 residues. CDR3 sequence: CASSERRLNTEAFF. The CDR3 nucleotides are TGTGCCAGCAGTGAACGCAGGTTGAACACTGAAGCTTTCTTT.

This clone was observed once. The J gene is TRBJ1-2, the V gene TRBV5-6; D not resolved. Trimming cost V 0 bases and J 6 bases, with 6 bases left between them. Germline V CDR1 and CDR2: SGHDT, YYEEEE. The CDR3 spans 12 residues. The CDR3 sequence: CASSLGRDGYTF. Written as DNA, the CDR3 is TGTGCCAGCAGCTTGGGGCGGGATGGCTACACCTTC.

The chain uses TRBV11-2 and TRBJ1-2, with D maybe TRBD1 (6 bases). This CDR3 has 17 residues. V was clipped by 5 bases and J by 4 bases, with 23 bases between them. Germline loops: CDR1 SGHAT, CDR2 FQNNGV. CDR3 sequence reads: CASSIRLEGSTGYGYTF. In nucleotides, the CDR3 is TGTGCCAGCAGCATTAGATTGGAGGGATCGACAGGCTATGGCTACACCTTC. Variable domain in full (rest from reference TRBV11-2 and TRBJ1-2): EAGVAQSPRYKIIEKRQSVAFWCNPISGHATLYWYQQILGQGPKLLIQFQNNGVVDDSQLPKDRFSAERLKGVDSTLKIQPAKLEDSAVYLCASSIRLEGSTGYGYTFGSGTRLTVV.

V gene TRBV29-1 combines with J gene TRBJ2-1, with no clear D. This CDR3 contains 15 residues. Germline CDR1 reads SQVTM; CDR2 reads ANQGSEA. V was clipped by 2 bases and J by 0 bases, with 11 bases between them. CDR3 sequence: CSVESPDGSYNEQFF. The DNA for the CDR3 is TGCAGCGTTGAATCCCCGGACGGCTCCTACAATGAGCAGTTCTTC.

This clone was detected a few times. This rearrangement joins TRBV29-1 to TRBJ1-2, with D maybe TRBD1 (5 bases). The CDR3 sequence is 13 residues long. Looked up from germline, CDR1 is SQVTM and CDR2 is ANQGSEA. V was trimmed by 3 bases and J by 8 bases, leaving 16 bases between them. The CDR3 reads CSVDETGPRGYTF. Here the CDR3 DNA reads TGCAGCGTTGATGAAACGGGACCTCGGGGCTACACCTTC.

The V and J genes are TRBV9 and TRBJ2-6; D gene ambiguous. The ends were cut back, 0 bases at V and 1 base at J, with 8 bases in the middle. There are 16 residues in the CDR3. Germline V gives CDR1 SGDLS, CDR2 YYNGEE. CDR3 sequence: CASSVDPASGANVLTF. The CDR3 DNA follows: TGTGCCAGCAGCGTAGATCCCGCTTCTGGGGCCAACGTCCTGACTTTC.

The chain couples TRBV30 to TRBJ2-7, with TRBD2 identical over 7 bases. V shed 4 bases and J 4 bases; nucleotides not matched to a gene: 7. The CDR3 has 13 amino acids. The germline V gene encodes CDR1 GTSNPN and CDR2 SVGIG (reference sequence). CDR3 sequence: CAWTAGEGYEQYF. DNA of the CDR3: TGTGCCTGGACCGCGGGGGAAGGATACGAGCAGTACTTC. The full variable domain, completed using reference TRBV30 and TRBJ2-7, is SQTIHQWPATLVQPVGSPLSLECTVEGTSNPNLYWYRQAAGRGLQLLFYSVGIGQISSEVPQNLSASRPQDRQFILSSKKLLLSDSGFYLCAWTAGEGYEQYFGPGTRLTVT.

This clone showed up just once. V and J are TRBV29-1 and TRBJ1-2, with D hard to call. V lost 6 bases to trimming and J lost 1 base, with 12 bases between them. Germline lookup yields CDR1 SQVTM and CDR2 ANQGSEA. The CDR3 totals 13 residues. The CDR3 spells CSVIHRDNYGYTF. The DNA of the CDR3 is TGCAGCGTAATTCATCGAGATAACTATGGCTACACCTTC.

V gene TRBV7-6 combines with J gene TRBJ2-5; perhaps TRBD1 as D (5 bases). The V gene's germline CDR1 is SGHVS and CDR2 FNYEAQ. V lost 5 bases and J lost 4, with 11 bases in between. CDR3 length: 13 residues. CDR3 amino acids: CASSPNRRETQYF. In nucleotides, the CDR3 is TGTGCCAGCAGCCCAAACAGGCGAGAGACCCAGTACTTC. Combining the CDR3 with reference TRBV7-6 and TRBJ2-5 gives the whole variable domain GAGVSQSPRYKVTKRGQDVALRCDPISGHVSLYWYRQALGQGPEFLTYFNYEAQQDKSGLPNDRFSAERPEGSISTLTIQRTEQRDSAMYRCASSPNRRETQYFGPGTRLLVL.

CDR3 DNA: TGTGCCAGCAGCTTACTAGGCCCGGGCGAGCAGTACTTC. Protein sequence: CASSLLGPGEQYF. The chain carries TRBV7-6 and TRBJ2-7; D is ambiguous. V gave up 2 bases and J gave up 6 bases, with 11 bases separating them. The length of the CDR3 is 13 residues. Germline values: CDR1 SGHVS, CDR2 FNYEAQ.

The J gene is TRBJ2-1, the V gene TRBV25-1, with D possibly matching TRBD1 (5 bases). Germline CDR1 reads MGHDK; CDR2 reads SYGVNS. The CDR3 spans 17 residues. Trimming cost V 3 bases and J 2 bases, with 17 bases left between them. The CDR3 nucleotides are TGTGCCAGCAGTGATCTTTCTGGGGCGAACCCCTACAATGAGCAGTTCTTC. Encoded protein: CASSDLSGANPYNEQFF.